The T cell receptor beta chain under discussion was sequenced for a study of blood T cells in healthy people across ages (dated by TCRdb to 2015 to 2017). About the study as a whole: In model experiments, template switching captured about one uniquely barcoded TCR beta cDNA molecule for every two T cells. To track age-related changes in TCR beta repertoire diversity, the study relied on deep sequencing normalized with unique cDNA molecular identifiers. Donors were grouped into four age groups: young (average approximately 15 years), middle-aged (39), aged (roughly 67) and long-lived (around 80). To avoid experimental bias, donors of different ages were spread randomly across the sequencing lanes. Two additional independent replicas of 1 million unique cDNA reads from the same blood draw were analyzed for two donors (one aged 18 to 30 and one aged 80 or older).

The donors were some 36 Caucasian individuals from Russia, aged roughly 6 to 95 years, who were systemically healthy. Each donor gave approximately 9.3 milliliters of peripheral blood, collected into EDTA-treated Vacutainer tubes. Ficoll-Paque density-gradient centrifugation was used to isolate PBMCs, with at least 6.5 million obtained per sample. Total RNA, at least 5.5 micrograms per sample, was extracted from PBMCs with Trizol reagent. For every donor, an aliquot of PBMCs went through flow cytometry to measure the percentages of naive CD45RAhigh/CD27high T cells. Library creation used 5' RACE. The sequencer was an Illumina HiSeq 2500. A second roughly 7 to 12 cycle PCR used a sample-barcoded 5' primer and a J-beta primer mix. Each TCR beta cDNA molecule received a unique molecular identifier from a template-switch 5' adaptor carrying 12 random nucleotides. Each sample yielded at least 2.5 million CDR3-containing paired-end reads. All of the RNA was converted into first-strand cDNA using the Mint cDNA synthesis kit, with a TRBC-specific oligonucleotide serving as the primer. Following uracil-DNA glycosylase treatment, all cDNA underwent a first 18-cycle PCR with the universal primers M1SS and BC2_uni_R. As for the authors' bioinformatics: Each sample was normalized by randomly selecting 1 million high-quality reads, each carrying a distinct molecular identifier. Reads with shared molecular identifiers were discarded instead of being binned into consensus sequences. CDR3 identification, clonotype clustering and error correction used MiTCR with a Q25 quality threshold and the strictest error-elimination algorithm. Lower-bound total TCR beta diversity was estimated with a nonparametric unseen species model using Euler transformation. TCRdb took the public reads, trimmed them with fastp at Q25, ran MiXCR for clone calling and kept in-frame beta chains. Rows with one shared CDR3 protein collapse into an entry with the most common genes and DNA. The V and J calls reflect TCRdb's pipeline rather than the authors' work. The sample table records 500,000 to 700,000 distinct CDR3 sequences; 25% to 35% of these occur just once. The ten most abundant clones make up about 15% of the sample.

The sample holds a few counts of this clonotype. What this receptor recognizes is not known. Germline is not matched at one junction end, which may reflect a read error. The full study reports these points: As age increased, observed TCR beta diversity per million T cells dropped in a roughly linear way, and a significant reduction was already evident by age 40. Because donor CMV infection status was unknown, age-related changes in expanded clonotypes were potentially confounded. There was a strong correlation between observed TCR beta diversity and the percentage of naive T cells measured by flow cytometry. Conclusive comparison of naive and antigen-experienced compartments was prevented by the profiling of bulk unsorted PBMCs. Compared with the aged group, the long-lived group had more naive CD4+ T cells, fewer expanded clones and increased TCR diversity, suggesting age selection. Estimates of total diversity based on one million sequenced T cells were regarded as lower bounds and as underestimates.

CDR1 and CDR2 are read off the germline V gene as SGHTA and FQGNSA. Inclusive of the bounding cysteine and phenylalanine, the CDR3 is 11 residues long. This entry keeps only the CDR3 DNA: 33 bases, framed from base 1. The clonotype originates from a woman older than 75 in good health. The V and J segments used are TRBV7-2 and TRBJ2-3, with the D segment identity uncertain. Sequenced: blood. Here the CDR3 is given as CASSLANTRYF. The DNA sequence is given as TGTGCCAGCAGCTTGGCGAATACGCGGTATTTT.